The 17 T cell receptor beta chains below come from one sample, sequenced in a study of T cell changes during pregnancy in multiple sclerosis. The assay was immunoSEQ multiplex PCR, and TCRdb's table has in-frame clones only and misses some. The profile shows approximately 62,000 clones, about 92% of them singletons. The sequenced sample was CD8+ T cells from peripheral blood mononuclear cells, obtained in the second trimester of pregnancy. The receptor source for this set is a female donor with multiple sclerosis, enrolled in a pregnancy study.

The chain uses TRBV7-9 and TRBJ1-2; possibly TRBD1 for D (6 bases). Germline CDR1 and CDR2: SEHNR and FQNEAQ (reference sequence). Trimming removed 5 bases from V and 8 bases from J, with 12 bases in between. The length of the CDR3 is 12 residues. The CDR3 loop is CASSIPQGGYTF. In DNA, the CDR3 is TGTGCCAGCAGCATTCCACAGGGAGGCTACACCTTC.

The chain employs TRBV9 and TRBJ2-1, with D perhaps matching TRBD1 (6 bases). The germline V gene encodes CDR1 SGDLS and CDR2 YYNGEE. Trimming left V 4 bases short and J 12 bases short, with 26 bases between. The CDR3 has 16 residues. The CDR3 loop reads CASSPSWGRLQQGQFF. CDR3 in DNA: TGTGCCAGCAGCCCTTCGTGGGGGCGACTCCAGCAAGGGCAGTTCTTC.

V gene TRBV6-5 combines with J gene TRBJ1-1, with no clear D. The CDR3 covers 13 residues. The germline CDR1 and CDR2 sequences are MNHEY and SVGAGI. Between the trimmed V and J ends, which lost 0 bases and 5 bases, there was a span of 7 bases. CDR3 bases: TGTGCCAGCAGTTACTCGGTCGGTACTGAAGCTTTCTTT. This translates into CASSYSVGTEAFF.

This sequence joins TRBV15 and TRBJ1-5; D is undetermined. V was cut by 1 base and J by 0 bases, with 7 bases left in between. The CDR3 is 15 residues long. Germline V gene sequence: CDR1 LNHNV, CDR2 YYDKDF (reference sequence). The CDR3: CATSRGGSSNQPQHF. CDR3 nucleotides: TGTGCCACCAGCAGAGGAGGGAGTAGCAATCAGCCCCAGCATTTT.

This rearrangement joins TRBV4-2 to TRBJ2-5, with TRBD1 identical over 7 bases. The CDR3 runs to 16 residues. The germline V gene encodes CDR1 LGHNA and CDR2 YNFKEQ. Trimming cost V 4 bases and J 5 bases; bases outside gene matches: 13. CDR3 DNA sequence: TGTGCCAGCAGCCCCGGGATCGGAACAGGGGAGGAGACCCAGTACTTC. Translating gives CASSPGIGTGEETQYF.

This chain links TRBV19 with TRBJ1-5; D is undetermined. Germline CDR1 LNHDA, CDR2 SQIVND (reference sequence). Deletions cut 6 bases from V and 3 bases from J, with 6 bases between. This CDR3 is 12 amino acids long. The CDR3 sequence: CASRATNQPQHF. In DNA form, the CDR3 reads TGTGCCAGTAGAGCGACCAATCAGCCCCAGCATTTT.

V gene TRBV7-9 combines with J gene TRBJ2-7, with a weak D call TRBD1 (6 bases). The germline V gene encodes CDR1 SEHNR and CDR2 FQNEAQ (reference sequence). The ends were cut back, 6 bases at V and 4 bases at J, with 10 bases in the middle. The CDR3 loop spans 12 amino acids. DNA of the CDR3: TGTGCCAGCAGTTCACAGGGATACGAGCAGTACTTC. This encodes CASSSQGYEQYF.

The chain is built from TRBV29-1 and TRBJ2-7; 8 bases are a match to TRBD1. V gave up 4 bases and J gave up 1 base; unmatched junction bases: 3. CDR1 is SQVTM and CDR2 is ANQGSEA in the germline V gene. CDR3 length equals 13 residues. In DNA, the CDR3 is TGCAGCGTTGGCCGGGACAGGTCCTACGAGCAGTACTTC. This gives the protein CSVGRDRSYEQYF.

V usage is TRBV27 and J usage is TRBJ2-4, with D hard to call. CDR3 length equals 15 residues. V was cut by 2 bases and J by 0 bases, with 8 bases left in between. Germline V gene lookup returns CDR1 MNHEY and CDR2 SMNVEV (reference sequence). The CDR3 DNA is TGTGCCAGCAGTTTAATGGGCTTAGCCAAAAACATTCAGTACTTC. It is translated as CASSLMGLAKNIQYF.

This sequence joins TRBV4-3 and TRBJ1-6; 9 nucleotides agree with TRBD1. The CDR3 contains 15 residues. The junction had 3 bases not matched to a gene; V was cut back by 0 bases and J by 9 bases. From germline, CDR1 is LGHNA and CDR2 YSLEER. CDR3: CASSQDETGGSPLHF. CDR3 DNA: TGCGCCAGCAGCCAAGATGAGACAGGGGGTTCACCCCTCCACTTT.

The V and J genes are TRBV28 and TRBJ2-7; D unclear. The CDR3 runs to 12 residues. The germline CDR1 and CDR2 sequences are MDHEN and SYDVKM. With 4 bases removed from V and 6 bases from J, the gap between germline ends came to 10 bases. The CDR3 DNA sequence: TGTGCCAGCAGTTATAGTAAGCCCGAGCAGTACTTC. Translation: CASSYSKPEQYF.

The chain employs TRBV4-2 and TRBJ2-7; D is perhaps TRBD1 (6 bases). Germline lookup yields CDR1 LGHNA and CDR2 YNFKEQ. The V end was cut by 4 bases, the J end by 3 bases, with 16 bases between. The CDR3 is 15 amino acids. As DNA, the CDR3 is TGTGCCAGCAGCCCGGGGACACTTGGCTACTACGAGCAGTACTTC. Translated: CASSPGTLGYYEQYF.

The chain carries TRBV19 and TRBJ1-1, with 10 bases fitting TRBD1. Germline V gene sequence: CDR1 LNHDA, CDR2 SQIVND (reference sequence). Trimming took 6 bases from V and 6 from J; bases not matched to a gene: 19. The CDR3 consists of 18 residues. The CDR3 is CASSETGTGVPFGPEAFF. CDR3 sequence (DNA): TGTGCCAGTAGCGAAACCGGGACAGGGGTCCCCTTCGGGCCTGAAGCTTTCTTT.

The chain has TRBV11-1 and TRBJ1-2, with D unclear. Per germline, CDR1 SGHAT and CDR2 FQDESV (reference sequence). The CDR3 has 13 residues. Trimming took 5 bases from V and 2 from J, leaving 9 bases between them. This chain's CDR3 is CASSLYLNYGYTF. CDR3 DNA: TGTGCCAGCAGCCTCTACTTGAACTATGGCTACACCTTC.

V gene TRBV6-1 combines with J gene TRBJ2-7, with 10 bases lining up with TRBD1. The germline gives CDR1 MNHNS, CDR2 SASEGT. V lost 2 bases and J lost 2; bases outside the gene matches: 3. This CDR3 contains 15 residues. CDR3 DNA: TGTGCCAGCAGTGAACGAGGACAGGGGGCCTACGAGCAGTACTTC. It encodes CASSERGQGAYEQYF.

The gene calls are TRBV15 and TRBJ2-1; maybe TRBD1 (6 bases). V was cut by 5 bases and J by 7 bases, with 15 bases left in between. The CDR3 loop spans 14 amino acids. CDR1 is LNHNV, CDR2 YYDKDF, per germline (reference sequence). CDR3 sequence: CATSLGGVSNEQFF. In nucleotides, the CDR3 is TGTGCCACCAGCTTAGGGGGAGTATCAAATGAGCAGTTCTTC.

The chain joins TRBV6-5 to TRBJ2-1, with 9 positions matching TRBD1. The CDR3 runs 15 residues. Per germline, CDR1 MNHEY and CDR2 SVGAGI. Trimming at V came to 4 bases and at J to 6 bases, leaving 7 bases not matched to a gene. CDR3 region: CASSSGTGNSNEQFF. CDR3 sequence (DNA): TGTGCCAGCAGTTCCGGGACAGGGAACTCCAATGAGCAGTTCTTC.